This T cell receptor beta chain was recovered during a study of identical twins. One entry per CDR3 protein results from TCRdb running MiXCR on the 5' RACE reads. The table includes 1.5 million or so distinct CDR3 sequences, less than 40% detected once. CDR3 size: 15 residues. Germline V CDR1 and CDR2: SGHNT, YYREEE (reference sequence). Unmatched junction bases numbered 8, after V lost 1 base and J lost 10 bases. Material: cord blood. The chain carries TRBV5-4 and TRBJ2-1; 10 nucleotides line up with TRBD1. The sequence derives from a newborn girl in good health. The CDR3 sequence is CASSLRTGGFYEQFF. The CDR3 region has the DNA TGTGCCAGCAGCTTGAGGACAGGGGGTTTTTACGAGCAGTTCTTC.